The clone carrying this T cell receptor (beta chain) occurred a few times. Its antigen remains unknown. The sample belongs to a study of blood T cells in healthy people across ages. Sample-barcoded 5' priming and a J-beta primer mix drove a second PCR of 7 to 11 cycles. Each cDNA was tagged by a template-switch adaptor containing 12 random nucleotides. TCRdb called the 5' RACE reads again in MiXCR, with one record for every CDR3 protein. The repertoire includes 450,000 to 700,000 distinct CDR3 sequences, roughly 28% of them detected once, and less than 20% sits in the top ten. Findings of the study overall: Per-million-T-cell TCR beta diversity fell roughly linearly with age.

Per germline, CDR1 SGHTA and CDR2 FQGNSA. The ends were cut back, 5 bases at V and 5 bases at J, with 18 bases in the middle. The CDR3 has 15 amino acids. This TCR was recovered from an older woman in good health. This rearrangement joins TRBV7-2 to TRBJ2-5; TRBD2 might be the D (6 bases). The source material was blood. The CDR3 bases are TGTGCCAGCAGCGTCGGGACGGGGGTTTGGGAGACCCAGTACTTC. Its translation: CASSVGTGVWETQYF. The full variable domain, in which reference TRBV7-2 and TRBJ2-5 provide the parts outside the CDR3, is GAGVSQSPSNKVTEKGKDVELRCDPISGHTALYWYRQSLGQGLEFLIYFQGNSAPDKSGLPSDRFSAERTGGSVSTLTIQRTQQEDSAVYLCASSVGTGVWETQYFGPGTRLLVL.